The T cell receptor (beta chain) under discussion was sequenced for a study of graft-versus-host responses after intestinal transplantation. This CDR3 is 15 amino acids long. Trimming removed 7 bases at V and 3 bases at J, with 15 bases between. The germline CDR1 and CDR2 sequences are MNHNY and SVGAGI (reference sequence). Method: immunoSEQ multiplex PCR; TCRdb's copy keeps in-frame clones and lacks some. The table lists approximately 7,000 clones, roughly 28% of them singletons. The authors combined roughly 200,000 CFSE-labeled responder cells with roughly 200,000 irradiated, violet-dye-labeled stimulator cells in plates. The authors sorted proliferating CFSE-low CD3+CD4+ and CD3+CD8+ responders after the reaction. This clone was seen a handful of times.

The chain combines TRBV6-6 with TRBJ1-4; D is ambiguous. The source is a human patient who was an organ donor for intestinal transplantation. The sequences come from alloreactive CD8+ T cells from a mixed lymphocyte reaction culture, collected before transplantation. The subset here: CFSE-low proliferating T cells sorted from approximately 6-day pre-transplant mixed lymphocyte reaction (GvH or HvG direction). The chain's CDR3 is CASNSGPCANEKLFF. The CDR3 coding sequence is TGTGCCAGCAACTCCGGGCCTTGCGCTAATGAAAAACTGTTTTTT.